The 12 T cell receptor beta chains in this list originate from one sample, sequenced in a study of blood T cell repertoires in COVID-19. The data were produced by immunoSEQ multiplex PCR, yet TCRdb's version contains in-frame clones alone and is incomplete. The table lists 270,000 or so clones, 80% to 90% of them singletons. Sequenced input: peripheral blood. The receptors were sampled from a woman in her forties or fifties who had recovered from COVID-19.

This clone showed up just once. DNA of the CDR3: TGTGCCAGCAGCGAAGACTTCGGAACACCTGAAGCTTTCTTT. Protein sequence: CASSEDFGTPEAFF. V and J are TRBV9 and TRBJ1-1; D gene uncertain. Germline CDR1 reads SGDLS; CDR2 reads YYNGEE. The CDR3 has 14 residues. With 3 bases removed from V and 6 bases from J, the gap between germline ends came to 15 bases.

The sample holds a few counts of this clone. The V call is TRBV7-9, the J call TRBJ1-5, with no clear D. This CDR3 has 12 residues. The germline V gene has CDR1 SEHNR and CDR2 FQNEAQ (reference sequence). Deletions cut 3 bases from V and 6 bases from J, with 6 bases between. CDR3 residues: CASSFGGQPQHF. CDR3 nucleotides: TGTGCCAGCAGCTTCGGTGGTCAGCCCCAGCATTTT.

The rearrangement joins TRBV27 to TRBJ2-5, with a possible D match to TRBD2 (5 bases). The CDR3 contains 13 residues. CDR1 is MNHEY and CDR2 is SMNVEV in the germline V gene (reference sequence). The ends were cut back, 2 bases at V and 3 bases at J, with 7 bases in the middle. CDR3: CASSLDGKETQYF. The CDR3 coding sequence is TGTGCCAGCAGTTTAGACGGGAAAGAGACCCAGTACTTC.

This sequence joins TRBV5-1 and TRBJ2-3; D gene ambiguous. V dropped 4 bases and J dropped 1 base, with 7 bases sitting between them. Germline values: CDR1 SGHRS, CDR2 YFSETQ. There are 13 residues in the CDR3. DNA of the CDR3: TGCGCCAGCAGCGCCACTGGCACAGATACGCAGTATTTT. This encodes CASSATGTDTQYF.

This clone was observed a single time. This chain connects TRBV7-9 to TRBJ2-7; TRBD1 matches 11 bases. The CDR3 consists of 15 residues. In germline, CDR1 is SEHNR, CDR2 FQNEAQ (reference sequence). The V and J ends lost 5 bases and 3 bases, in that order; junction bases with no gene match: 6. The CDR3 bases are TGTGCCAGCAGCATTGGGGGGACAGGGGGCTACGAGCAGTACTTC. This encodes CASSIGGTGGYEQYF.

The chain is built from TRBV27 and TRBJ2-3; D not certain. The germline V gene has CDR1 MNHEY and CDR2 SMNVEV (reference sequence). The CDR3 consists of 15 residues. Deletions cut 2 bases from V and 4 bases from J, with 13 bases between. CDR3 amino acids: CASSLLGRSADTQYF. The CDR3 nucleotides are TGTGCCAGCAGTTTACTTGGCAGATCCGCAGATACGCAGTATTTT.

This clone was counted a few times. The chain couples TRBV18 to TRBJ1-2; no firm D call. V lost 3 bases to trimming and J lost 2 bases, with 10 bases between them. Germline V gene lookup returns CDR1 KGHSH and CDR2 LQKENI. The CDR3 runs 14 residues. The CDR3 sequence is CASSPVLGNYGYTF. In DNA form, the CDR3 reads TGTGCCAGCTCACCCGTTCTAGGAAACTATGGCTACACCTTC.

The V gene is TRBV6-2 or TRBV6-3, the J gene TRBJ2-7; TRBD2 matches at 10 bases. Germline V gene data show CDR1 as MNHEY and CDR2 as SVGEGT. The CDR3 has 16 residues. V was clipped by 7 bases and J by 2 bases; unmatched bases: 11. The CDR3 reads CASIPRSTSGTYEQYF. The CDR3 DNA reads TGTGCCAGCATCCCCCGGTCTACTAGCGGGACCTACGAGCAGTACTTC.

J is TRBJ2-4 and V is TRBV27; TRBD2 might be the D (6 bases). Germline V lookup: CDR1 MNHEY, CDR2 SMNVEV (reference sequence). V was shortened by 3 bases and J by 15 bases, with 15 bases between the two germline ends. This CDR3 is 12 amino acids long. CDR3 sequence reads: CASSFVAGILYF. As DNA, the CDR3 is TGTGCCAGCAGTTTTGTGGCGGGGATATTGTACTTC.

The chain couples TRBV28 to TRBJ1-5; D is uncertain. The CDR3 covers 10 residues. The germline CDR1 and CDR2 sequences are MDHEN and SYDVKM. With 5 bases removed from V and 11 bases from J, the gap between germline ends came to 7 bases. Here the CDR3 reads CASSMNSQHF. The DNA for the CDR3 is TGTGCCAGCAGTATGAACTCCCAGCATTTT.

This clone was counted between two and nine times. V gene TRBV19 combines with J gene TRBJ1-5; 7 bases agree with TRBD1. Germline V gives CDR1 LNHDA, CDR2 SQIVND (reference sequence). The J segment lost 2 bases and the V segment lost 5 bases, leaving 9 bases of the junction unmatched. CDR3 size: 16 residues. The chain's CDR3 is CASSEKGARGNQPQHF. The CDR3 DNA reads TGTGCCAGTAGTGAAAAGGGGGCCCGAGGCAATCAGCCCCAGCATTTT.

The chain couples TRBV27 to TRBJ2-1, with 7 bases identical to TRBD2. J gave up 7 bases and V 8 bases, and 11 bases lay outside the gene matches. The CDR3 is 14 amino acids. The germline V gene has CDR1 MNHEY and CDR2 SMNVEV (reference sequence). The CDR3 here is CASREAVPANEQFF. CDR3 coding DNA: TGTGCCAGCCGGGAGGCTGTTCCAGCTAATGAGCAGTTCTTC.